These 21 T cell receptor beta chains share one sample of origin, sequenced in a study of T cell repertoires in cytomegalovirus infection. Each CDR3 protein is one row after TCRdb ran MiXCR on the reads. The sample includes fewer than 350,000 distinct CDR3 sequences, 15% to 20% of them seen just once. Sequencing was done on a sample of PBMCs. Source of these receptors: a human donor in good health (CMV status not recorded). Some clones in this sample may be carry-over from other donors' samples.

The table lists this clonotype with a few counts. The chain is built from TRBV6-1 and TRBJ2-1; tentatively, D is TRBD1 (5 bases). The V gene lost 5 bases and the J gene lost 0 bases, with 14 bases spanning the gap. The CDR3 runs 16 residues. The germline CDR1 and CDR2 sequences are MNHNS and SASEGT. The CDR3 loop reads CASSSGSAHSYNEQFF. CDR3 nucleotide sequence: TGTGCCAGCAGTTCAGGGTCTGCTCACTCCTACAATGAGCAGTTCTTC.

This clonotype occurred many times. This chain joins TRBV28 and TRBJ2-3, with D perhaps being TRBD1 or TRBD2 (6 bases each). The germline V gene has CDR1 MDHEN and CDR2 SYDVKM. V was cut by 6 bases and J by 1 base, with 17 bases left in between. The CDR3 is made up of 16 amino acids. CDR3 sequence (DNA): TGTGCCAGCAGCCTCCGACCGGGGGCACGCACAGATACGCAGTATTTT. Translating gives CASSLRPGARTDTQYF.

J is TRBJ1-2 and V is TRBV9; TRBD1 agrees at 7 bases. Germline assignment: CDR1 SGDLS and CDR2 YYNGEE. The V gene end was trimmed by 3 bases and the J gene end by 2 bases; junction bases not matched to a gene: 7. The CDR3 has 15 amino acids. CDR3 nucleotides: TGTGCCAGCAGCGACCGACAGGGACTAAACTATGGCTACACCTTC. It specifies CASSDRQGLNYGYTF.

This clonotype was seen more than once but under ten times. The chain links TRBV11-2 to TRBJ2-1; 9 bases map to TRBD2. The germline V gene has CDR1 SGHAT and CDR2 FQNNGV. The CDR3 runs 15 residues. Trimming removed 7 bases from V and 4 bases from J; junction bases left unmatched: 8. The CDR3 loop is CASTAPLAGYNEQFF. The CDR3, as DNA: TGTGCCAGCACAGCCCCTCTAGCGGGATACAATGAGCAGTTCTTC.

This clonotype has only a few counts. This chain links TRBV25-1 with TRBJ1-1, with D uncertain. The V end was cut by 4 bases, the J end by 1 base, with 7 bases between. This CDR3 spans 13 amino acids. Germline CDR1 MGHDK, CDR2 SYGVNS. The DNA of the CDR3 is TGTGCCAGCAGTGTACAGACGAACACTGAAGCTTTCTTT. It translates to CASSVQTNTEAFF.

V gene TRBV20-1 combines with J gene TRBJ1-4; a possible D gene is TRBD1 (5 bases). Deletions cut 3 bases from V and 5 bases from J, with 10 bases between. Germline V gene data show CDR1 as DFQATT and CDR2 as SNEGSKA (reference sequence). The CDR3 spans 13 residues. CDR3 coding DNA: TGCAGTGCTAGCCAGGGATCAAATGAAAAACTGTTTTTT. As protein: CSASQGSNEKLFF.

This clonotype has at least ten counts. This chain connects TRBV7-3 to TRBJ2-3, with 9 bases fitting TRBD1. Losses at the gene ends were 5 bases for V and 2 bases for J; bases not matched to a gene: 5. This CDR3 is built from 15 residues. The germline V gene has CDR1 SGHTA and CDR2 FQGTGA. The CDR3 here is CASSRGTGTTDTQYF. CDR3 DNA: TGTGCCAGCAGCCGCGGGACAGGGACCACAGATACGCAGTATTTT. Using reference TRBV7-3 and TRBJ2-3 for the parts outside the CDR3, the full variable domain is GAGVSQTPSNKVTEKGKYVELRCDPISGHTALYWYRQSLGQGPEFLIYFQGTGAADDSGLPNDRFFAVRPEGSVSTLKIQRTERGDSAVYLCASSRGTGTTDTQYFGPGTRLTVL.

This clonotype was recorded many times. The chain carries TRBV7-2 and TRBJ1-5, with TRBD1 matching over 10 bases. J lost 0 bases, V lost 5 bases, and 4 bases had no gene match. Germline CDR1 and CDR2: SGHTA and FQGNSA. The CDR3 has 16 residues. CDR3 DNA sequence: TGTGCCAGCAGCAGGACAGGGGGTTATAGCAATCAGCCCCAGCATTTT. It is translated as CASSRTGGYSNQPQHF.

This clonotype appeared many times. The chain combines TRBV7-2 with TRBJ2-1; no clear D. Germline V CDR1 and CDR2: SGHTA, FQGNSA. Trimming removed 3 bases from V and 7 bases from J, with 22 bases in between. CDR3 size: 17 residues. The CDR3 region has the DNA TGTGCCAGCAGCTTCAAAGGTTTGGTTTCCCCGGGTAATGAGCAGTTCTTC. It is translated as CASSFKGLVSPGNEQFF.

The chain has TRBV6-6 and TRBJ1-4; D might be TRBD1 (5 bases). CDR1 is MNHNY and CDR2 is SVGAGI in the germline V gene (reference sequence). This CDR3 has 15 amino acids. V was clipped by 5 bases and J by 8 bases, with 18 bases between them. The CDR3 nucleotides are TGTGCCAGCAGTAACCGGGACGGAGGGGACGAAAAACTGTTTTTT. It codes for CASSNRDGGDEKLFF.

This clonotype has only a few counts. The genes are TRBV20-1 and TRBJ1-3; D gene uncertain. Germline CDR1 is DFQATT and CDR2 is SNEGSKA (reference sequence). V lost 6 bases and J 0 bases, leaving 12 bases between the germline ends. The CDR3 totals 14 residues. The CDR3 sequence: CSAHPGNSGNTIYF. The CDR3 region has the DNA TGCAGTGCCCACCCGGGGAACTCTGGAAACACCATATATTTT.

This clonotype has ten or more counts. The chain is built from TRBV12-5 and TRBJ2-1; 9 bases are a match to TRBD2. Germline V lookup: CDR1 LGHNT, CDR2 FRNRAP. The V and J ends lost 5 bases and 10 bases, in that order; junction bases with no gene match: 0. CDR3 length equals 11 residues. The CDR3 DNA is TGTGCTAGTGGTGGACTAGCGGAGCAGTTCTTC. Residues: CASGGLAEQFF.

In its sample, this clonotype was seen many times. V usage is TRBV12-5 and J usage is TRBJ2-2; D perhaps matches TRBD1 (5 bases). V lost 4 bases and J lost 0, with 12 bases in between. The CDR3 runs to 16 residues. Per the germline V gene, CDR1 is LGHNT and CDR2 is FRNRAP. CDR3: CASGSHAGPNTGELFF. The CDR3 nucleotides are TGTGCTAGTGGTTCCCATGCAGGGCCGAACACCGGGGAGCTGTTTTTT. Looking up the rest from reference TRBV12-5 and TRBJ2-2 gives the full variable domain: DARVTQTPRHKVTEMGQEVTMRCQPILGHNTVFWYRQTMMQGLELLAYFRNRAPLDDSGMPKDRFSAEMPDATLATLKIQPSEPRDSAVYFCASGSHAGPNTGELFFGEGSRLTVL.

This clonotype was found a few times. The V gene is TRBV28, the J gene TRBJ1-4; 7 bases are a match to TRBD1. The CDR3 loop spans 18 amino acids. Losses at the gene ends were 3 bases for V and 0 bases for J; bases not matched to a gene: 10. Germline lookup yields CDR1 MDHEN and CDR2 SYDVKM. CDR3 loop: CASSFGPGTVATNEKLFF. CDR3 coding DNA: TGTGCCAGCAGTTTTGGGCCCGGGACAGTTGCAACTAATGAAAAACTGTTTTTT. Full variable domain (rest looked up from reference TRBV28 and TRBJ1-4): DVKVTQSSRYLVKRTGEKVFLECVQDMDHENMFWYRQDPGLGLRLIYFSYDVKMKEKGDIPEGYSVSREKKERFSLILESASTNQTSMYLCASSFGPGTVATNEKLFFGSGTQLSVL.

This clonotype was picked up a small number of times. The V gene is TRBV4-1, the J gene TRBJ2-7; the match to TRBD1 covers 8 bases. CDR1 is MGHRA and CDR2 is YSYEKL in the germline V gene. This CDR3 contains 15 residues. V was clipped by 4 bases and J by 2 bases; unmatched bases: 7. CDR3 residues: CASSPQGATPYEQYF. The CDR3 DNA follows: TGCGCCAGCAGCCCCCAGGGGGCAACCCCCTACGAGCAGTACTTC.

This clonotype showed up just a few times. V and J are TRBV18 and TRBJ1-2, with 7 nucleotides matching TRBD1. The CDR3 length is 15 residues. With V trimmed by 3 bases and J by 2 bases, 6 bases remained unmatched. The V gene's germline CDR1 is KGHSH and CDR2 LQKENI. CDR3 sequence reads: CASSPRTGRNYGYTF. DNA for the CDR3: TGTGCCAGCTCACCGCGGACAGGAAGGAACTATGGCTACACCTTC.

As concerns this clonotype: Just one base apart from a much larger clone, this may be a read error. This chain connects TRBV15 to TRBJ1-4; the match to TRBD1 covers 10 bases. Germline CDR1 reads LNHNV; CDR2 reads YYDKDF (reference sequence). The CDR3 totals 16 residues. The CDR3 is CATSTRDRGANEKLLF. The CDR3 DNA sequence: TGTGCCACCAGCACCCGGGACAGGGGAGCTAATGAAAAACTGCTTTTT.

The sample holds many counts of this clonotype. CDR3 loop: CASGLQGDRDEQFF. The CDR3 DNA sequence: TGTGCTAGTGGTTTGCAGGGGGATCGGGATGAGCAGTTCTTC. This sequence joins TRBV12-5 and TRBJ2-1; 7 bases match TRBD1. The CDR3 is 14 residues long. Per germline, CDR1 LGHNT and CDR2 FRNRAP. V lost 2 bases, J lost 8 bases, and 6 bases stayed unmatched.

The genes are TRBV4-1 and TRBJ2-2, with 10 bases aligning to TRBD1. From germline, CDR1 is MGHRA and CDR2 YSYEKL. Trimming took 1 base from V and 6 from J; bases not matched to a gene: 5. The CDR3 runs 16 residues. CDR3 amino acids: CASSQAGTGVPGELFF. CDR3 sequence (DNA): TGCGCCAGCAGCCAAGCAGGGACAGGGGTCCCCGGGGAGCTGTTTTTT.

This clonotype showed up just a few times. CDR3 nucleotides: TGCAGTGCTAGTTTAGGACTAGCGGGGGATACGCAGTATTTT. The encoded protein is CSASLGLAGDTQYF. V gene TRBV20-1 combines with J gene TRBJ2-3; 12 nucleotides align to TRBD2. Germline V gene data show CDR1 as DFQATT and CDR2 as SNEGSKA (reference sequence). The length of the CDR3 is 14 residues. V lost 3 bases to trimming and J lost 6 bases; unmatched junction nucleotides: 4.

Ten or more counts support this clonotype. The V and J genes are TRBV28 and TRBJ2-3; TRBD1 is a possible D gene (6 bases). The CDR3 contains 16 residues. Germline-derived CDR1 and CDR2 are MDHEN and SYDVKM. The V gene lost 7 bases and the J gene lost 2 bases, with 19 bases spanning the gap. The CDR3 loop is CASTSRFGQNTDTQYF. The DNA for the CDR3 is TGTGCCAGCACCTCCCGATTCGGACAGAACACAGATACGCAGTATTTT.